The clone carrying this T cell receptor beta chain appeared a single time. Its antigen is not identified. These data originate in a study of Tregs in tolerant kidney transplant recipients. Study conclusions and caveats: No direct test of biological reproducibility was done here.

Per germline, CDR1 LNHDA and CDR2 SQIVND (reference sequence). The CDR3 is made up of 13 amino acids. After removal of 7 bases from V and 6 bases from J, the junction contained 8 bases not matched to a gene. The data were produced by immunoSEQ multiplex PCR, yet TCRdb's version contains in-frame clones alone and is incomplete. The sample has tens of thousands of clones, 65% to 85% seen once; the top ten hold about 4%. The sequence came from a human donor in good health. The gene calls are TRBV19 and TRBJ1-1; 7 bases are shared with TRBD1. The sequencing sample was made of CD4+ T cells from blood. CDR3 nucleotides: TGTGCCAGTAAGCTAGTAACAGGGGCTGAAGCTTTCTTT. Residues: CASKLVTGAEAFF.